Listed below are T cell receptor beta chains from one sample, sequenced in a study of blood T cell repertoires in COVID-19. The repertoire was sequenced with immunoSEQ multiplex PCR; TCRdb's copy has only in-frame clones and lacks some. The data show around 250,000 clones, roughly 86% seen once. Sequenced input: PBMCs or T cells enriched from blood (not recorded which). The receptors shown here come from a woman between 50 and 59 years old who had recovered from COVID-19. Both conserved end residues are part of each CDR3. Each record gives: J gene, clone size, V gene, D gene, CDR3 protein, CDR3 DNA. A D gene is named only where the DNA matches it firmly. Clone size is not always given. Where it is, it says once, few, many or a class for expanded clones.

j_call: TRBJ2-3; clone_size: NA; v_call: TRBV5-1; d_call: TRBD2; cdr3_aa: CASSDLAGGGTDTQYF; cdr3_nt: TGCGCCAGCAGCGATCTAGCGGGAGGGGGCACAGATACGCAGTATTTT
j_call: TRBJ2-2; clone_size: NA; v_call: TRBV5-8; d_call: TRBD2; cdr3_aa: CASSLWSSGSDTGELFF; cdr3_nt: TGTGCCAGCAGCTTGTGGTCTAGCGGGAGTGACACCGGGGAGCTGTTTTTT
j_call: TRBJ2-5; clone_size: NA; v_call: TRBV28; d_call: NA; cdr3_aa: CASSLSGETQYF; cdr3_nt: TGTGCCAGCAGTTTGTCCGGAGAGACCCAGTACTTC
j_call: TRBJ2-5; clone_size: NA; v_call: TRBV4-1; d_call: TRBD1; cdr3_aa: CASSRTGQDQETQYF; cdr3_nt: TGCGCCAGCAGCCGAACCGGACAGGACCAAGAGACCCAGTACTTC
j_call: TRBJ2-1; clone_size: NA; v_call: TRBV6-5; d_call: TRBD2; cdr3_aa: CASSPLAGRSEQFF; cdr3_nt: TGTGCCAGCAGCCCACTAGCGGGACGCTCTGAGCAGTTCTTC
j_call: TRBJ2-3; clone_size: NA; v_call: TRBV5-1; d_call: TRBD1; cdr3_aa: CASSRTGADTQYF; cdr3_nt: TGCGCCAGCAGCAGGACAGGGGCAGATACGCAGTATTTT
j_call: TRBJ1-2; clone_size: NA; v_call: TRBV24-1; d_call: TRBD1; cdr3_aa: CATSEPGTGGIYGYTF; cdr3_nt: TGTGCCACCAGTGAGCCGGGGACAGGGGGCATCTATGGCTACACCTTC
j_call: TRBJ2-2; clone_size: NA; v_call: TRBV7-3; d_call: NA; cdr3_aa: CASSLGSRGTGELFF; cdr3_nt: TGTGCCAGCAGCTTGGGCAGCCGAGGGACCGGGGAGCTGTTTTTT
j_call: TRBJ2-7; clone_size: once; v_call: TRBV5-4; d_call: NA; cdr3_aa: CASSLASGRNEQYF; cdr3_nt: TGTGCCAGCAGCTTGGCTTCAGGCAGGAACGAGCAGTACTTC
j_call: TRBJ2-3; clone_size: few; v_call: TRBV18; d_call: NA; cdr3_aa: CASRSSDTQYF; cdr3_nt: TGTGCCAGCCGGTCCTCCGATACGCAGTATTTT
j_call: TRBJ2-3; clone_size: NA; v_call: TRBV7-9; d_call: NA; cdr3_aa: CASSHDTAWDTQYF; cdr3_nt: TGTGCCAGCAGCCACGACACGGCATGGGATACGCAGTATTTT
j_call: TRBJ2-2; clone_size: NA; v_call: TRBV27; d_call: NA; cdr3_aa: CASSLDFPVTGELFF; cdr3_nt: TGTGCCAGCAGCCTTGACTTTCCAGTAACCGGGGAGCTGTTTTTT
j_call: TRBJ1-4; clone_size: NA; v_call: TRBV27; d_call: NA; cdr3_aa: CASSLTVTNEKLFF; cdr3_nt: TGTGCCAGCAGTTTAACAGTAACTAATGAAAAACTGTTTTTT
j_call: TRBJ1-3; clone_size: NA; v_call: TRBV7-9; d_call: NA; cdr3_aa: CASSLPQGSGNTIYF; cdr3_nt: TGTGCCAGCAGCTTACCACAGGGCTCTGGAAACACCATATATTTT
j_call: TRBJ2-5; clone_size: NA; v_call: TRBV5-1; d_call: NA; cdr3_aa: CASSWAPGFQETQYF; cdr3_nt: TGCGCCAGCAGTTGGGCGCCGGGGTTCCAAGAGACCCAGTACTTC
j_call: TRBJ1-5; clone_size: NA; v_call: TRBV7-9; d_call: TRBD1; cdr3_aa: CASSLGGQGSNQPQHF; cdr3_nt: TGTGCCAGCAGCCTGGGGGGACAGGGTAGCAATCAGCCCCAGCATTTT
j_call: TRBJ2-2; clone_size: NA; v_call: TRBV12-3/TRBV12-4; d_call: NA; cdr3_aa: CASTITGELFF; cdr3_nt: TGTGCCAGCACTATCACCGGGGAGCTGTTTTTT
j_call: TRBJ1-3; clone_size: NA; v_call: TRBV23-1; d_call: NA; cdr3_aa: CATTDRLFNTIYF; cdr3_nt: TGCGCCACCACGGACAGATTATTCAACACCATATATTTT
j_call: TRBJ2-1; clone_size: NA; v_call: TRBV6-5; d_call: NA; cdr3_aa: CASSSRLADSYNEQFF; cdr3_nt: TGTGCCAGCAGTTCCAGATTAGCGGACTCCTACAATGAGCAGTTCTTC
j_call: TRBJ2-1; clone_size: NA; v_call: TRBV10-3; d_call: TRBD2; cdr3_aa: CAISDQGLAGGPGLF; cdr3_nt: TGTGCCATCAGTGACCAGGGACTAGCGGGAGGGCCAGGACTCTTC
j_call: TRBJ2-5; clone_size: NA; v_call: TRBV5-1; d_call: TRBD2; cdr3_aa: CASSIPGGQGETQYF; cdr3_nt: TGCGCCAGCAGCATCCCGGGGGGGCAGGGAGAGACCCAGTACTTC
j_call: TRBJ1-2; clone_size: NA; v_call: TRBV18; d_call: TRBD1; cdr3_aa: CASSPGQGRGYTF; cdr3_nt: TGTGCCAGCTCACCAGGACAGGGAAGGGGCTACACCTTC
j_call: TRBJ2-3; clone_size: NA; v_call: TRBV5-4; d_call: TRBD2; cdr3_aa: CASSFREGLGTDTQYF; cdr3_nt: TGTGCCAGCAGCTTCCGGGAGGGCCTAGGCACAGATACGCAGTATTTT
j_call: TRBJ1-2; clone_size: NA; v_call: TRBV3-1/TRBV3-2; d_call: NA; cdr3_aa: CASSHRGTNYGYTF; cdr3_nt: TGTGCCAGCAGCCACCGGGGGACTAACTATGGCTACACCTTC
j_call: TRBJ2-1; clone_size: once; v_call: TRBV5-6; d_call: NA; cdr3_aa: CASSLDTSYNEQFF; cdr3_nt: TGTGCCAGCAGCTTGGACACCTCCTACAATGAGCAGTTCTTC
j_call: TRBJ1-5; clone_size: NA; v_call: TRBV10-3; d_call: TRBD1; cdr3_aa: CAISDKTGDGSQPQHF; cdr3_nt: TGTGCCATCAGTGATAAGACAGGGGATGGCAGTCAGCCCCAGCATTTT